Presented here are 3 T cell receptor beta chains from one specimen sequenced in a study of cytomegalovirus exposure and HLA in healthy donors. This PCR relied on a set of 60 Vbeta primers and 13 Jbeta primers. TCRdb keeps only in-frame clones here, not all; method: immunoSEQ multiplex PCR. The repertoire holds fewer than 250,000 clones, with about four fifths as singletons. The material sequenced was PBMCs. The receptors here all came from a man between 18 and 35 years old in good health and CMV-seronegative.

This clone was picked up a small number of times. V gene TRBV12-5 combines with J gene TRBJ1-5; a possible D gene is TRBD1 (5 bases). Germline V lookup: CDR1 LGHNT, CDR2 FRNRAP. Trimming left V 6 bases short and J 11 bases short, with 14 bases between. There are 12 residues in the CDR3. The CDR3 coding sequence is TGTGCTAGTGGAGGGGCACCAGCTGCCCAGCATTTT. It specifies CASGGAPAAQHF.

The rearrangement uses TRBV2 and TRBJ1-5; D is perhaps TRBD1 (6 bases). Germline CDR1 SNHLY, CDR2 FYNNEI. CDR3 length: 15 amino acids. The DNA of the CDR3 is TGTGCTTCAGCTCCAGGGGTCGGTCGCAATCAGCCCCAGCATTTT. It specifies CASAPGVGRNQPQHF.

The chain carries TRBV4-3 and TRBJ2-2; 7 nucleotides line up with TRBD1. The CDR3 totals 16 residues. Unmatched junction bases numbered 10, after V lost 3 bases and J lost 6 bases. Germline values: CDR1 LGHNA, CDR2 YSLEER. The CDR3 DNA follows: TGCGCCAGCAGCCAGCACACCACAGGGGTGGCCGGGGAGCTGTTTTTT. Translating gives CASSQHTTGVAGELFF.